Below, 4 T cell receptor beta chains from the same sample are listed, as sequenced in a study of shared clonotypes between healthy human individuals. This table comes from immunoSEQ multiplex PCR, and its TCRdb copy is limited to in-frame clones, with some not included. The data hold about 2.4 million clones, with around 94% observed a single time. Input material: naive CD4+ T cells sorted from blood. The sample's subset: CD45RA+ positively selected. The receptors here all came from a young man in good health.

The chain has TRBV21-1 and TRBJ2-5. TRBV21-1 is deemed a pseudogene. The CDR3 is 15 amino acids. The CDR3 sequence: CASTPLLLAQETQYF. DNA of the CDR3: TGTGCCAGCACCCCCCTGCTGCTGGCGCAAGAGACCCAGTACTTC.

This clone was found once. This specimen includes other DNA sequences encoding the same CDR3. V usage is TRBV5-1 and J usage is TRBJ2-5, with a weak D call TRBD2 (5 bases). Germline V gives CDR1 SGHRS, CDR2 YFSETQ. The CDR3 totals 13 residues. The ends were cut back, 5 bases at V and 2 bases at J, with 10 bases in the middle. CDR3 region: CASRLGGQETQYF. In DNA, the CDR3 is TGCGCCAGCAGACTAGGCGGGCAAGAGACCCAGTACTTC. Filled out from reference TRBV5-1 and TRBJ2-5, the complete variable domain reads KAGVTQTPRYLIKTRGQQVTLSCSPISGHRSVSWYQQTPGQGLQFLFEYFSETQRNKGNFPGRFSGRQFSNSRSEMNVSTLELGDSALYLCASRLGGQETQYFGPGTRLLVL.

In this sample, this clone turned up a few times. The chain has TRBV18 and TRBJ1-2; D is uncertain. The ends were cut back, 2 bases at V and 8 bases at J, with 18 bases in the middle. The V gene's germline CDR1 is KGHSH and CDR2 LQKENI. This CDR3 has 15 residues. CDR3: CASSPAETRYGGYTF. Here the CDR3 DNA reads TGTGCCAGCTCACCAGCCGAGACCCGCTATGGGGGCTACACCTTC.

The chain links TRBV7-2 to TRBJ2-4, with unresolved D. Trimming left V 3 bases short and J 15 bases short, with 9 bases between. Per germline, CDR1 SGHTA and CDR2 FQGNSA. The CDR3 consists of 10 residues. For the CDR3, the DNA is TGTGCCAGCAGCTTCTGGGGTTGGTACTTC. This translates into CASSFWGWYF.